The T cell receptor beta chain under discussion was sequenced for a study of CD8 T cells in ankylosing spondylitis. This clonotype came up once. Its antigen is still unknown. Study-level results: Within matched ankylosing spondylitis synovial fluid, disease-linked clones were reportedly significantly enriched. A TCR beta motif made of fewer than 10 highly homologous variants seemed typical of ankylosing spondylitis blood. Past research had described some motif variants in reactive arthritis synovial fluid and blood.

TCRdb re-analysed the 5' RACE reads in MiXCR, keeping a single row per CDR3 protein. The data show 350,000 to 550,000 distinct CDR3 sequences, with roughly 26% seen just once and about 0.9% held by the top ten. The specimen was blood, either unsorted or a sorted T cell fraction (not recorded which). This sequence originates from a male donor with ankylosing spondylitis.

The DNA for the CDR3 is TGCAGTGCGGCTCGACAGGGGCCCCGTGGAGGGAGGCAAGAGACCCAGTACTTC. The encoded protein is CSAARQGPRGGRQETQYF. V and J are TRBV20-1 and TRBJ2-5; 8 nucleotides line up with TRBD1. The CDR3 length is 18 residues. With 6 bases clipped from V and 2 bases from J, the junction kept 20 bases outside the gene matches. The germline gives CDR1 DFQATT, CDR2 SNEGSKA (reference sequence).